The 24 T cell receptor beta chains given below trace back to one sample, sequenced in a study of T cell responses to AZD1222 COVID-19 vaccine. Sequenced by immunoSEQ multiplex PCR; TCRdb stores in-frame clones only, minus some. The repertoire holds about 190,000 clones, with 90% to 95% as singletons. This specimen consisted of peripheral blood, obtained 28 days after the second dose of the MenACWY control vaccine. The receptor source for this set is an adult who received the MenACWY meningococcal vaccine as a control.

The chain uses TRBV29-1 and TRBJ1-2; D remains ambiguous. Per the germline V gene, CDR1 is SQVTM and CDR2 is ANQGSEA. The CDR3 runs 15 residues. Trimming took off 4 bases at V and 2 bases at J, with 17 bases between the two ends. The CDR3 region is CSVGPPGIANYGYTF. DNA of the CDR3: TGCAGCGTTGGTCCCCCCGGGATAGCCAACTATGGCTACACCTTC.

This chain links TRBV18 with TRBJ2-1; 11 nucleotides match TRBD2. V dropped 6 bases and J dropped 9; count of bases not matched to a gene: 13. Germline V gene sequence: CDR1 KGHSH, CDR2 LQKENI. This CDR3 is 16 amino acids long. The CDR3 coding sequence is TGTGCCAGCTCTCCAAGGAGAACTAGCGGGAGAGGTGAGCAGTTCTTC. Its protein product is CASSPRRTSGRGEQFF.

The genes are TRBV27 and TRBJ1-6; 7 bases line up with TRBD1. Trimming cost V 6 bases and J 8 bases; bases outside gene matches: 7. Looked up from germline, CDR1 is MNHEY and CDR2 is SMNVEV (reference sequence). This CDR3 is built from 14 residues. CDR3 region: CASSRTGVDSPLHF. CDR3 nucleotide sequence: TGTGCCAGCAGCCGCACAGGGGTGGATTCACCCCTCCACTTT.

In regard to this clone: The junction departs from the called germline gene at one end, perhaps through a read error. The chain joins TRBV11-2 to TRBJ2-7, with 10 bases that match TRBD2. The CDR3 has 15 residues. Germline CDR1 is SGHAT and CDR2 is FQNNGV. CDR3 sequence (DNA): TGTGCCAGCAACTTAAGCGGGAGGGCCTCCTACGAGCAGTACTTC. It encodes CASNLSGRASYEQYF.

The rearrangement joins TRBV5-4 to TRBJ2-7; D is unresolved. This CDR3 region has 13 residues. Germline CDR1 and CDR2: SGHNT and YYREEE (reference sequence). With 3 bases removed from V and 7 bases from J, the gap between germline ends came to 14 bases. The CDR3 region is CASSSRLDGEQYF. CDR3 bases: TGTGCCAGCAGCTCCCGACTCGACGGGGAGCAGTACTTC. The full variable domain, with the rest looked up from reference TRBV5-4 and TRBJ2-7, is ETGVTQSPTHLIKTRGQQVTLRCSSQSGHNTVSWYQQALGQGPQFIFQYYREEENGRGNFPPRFSGLQFPNYSSELNVNALELDDSALYLCASSSRLDGEQYFGPGTRLTVT.

This chain joins TRBV30 and TRBJ1-2, with a weak D call TRBD1 (5 bases). The germline gives CDR1 GTSNPN, CDR2 SVGIG (reference sequence). The CDR3 contains 13 residues. Trimming took 5 bases from V and 2 from J, leaving 12 bases between them. CDR3 loop: CAWAVGANYGYTF. CDR3 coding DNA: TGTGCCTGGGCAGTTGGGGCAAACTATGGCTACACCTTC.

The V gene is TRBV15, the J gene TRBJ1-6, with D perhaps TRBD1 (6 bases). The germline V and J ends were trimmed by 0 bases and 14 bases, with 11 bases remaining between them. Germline-derived CDR1 and CDR2 are LNHNV and YYDKDF (reference sequence). The CDR3 sequence is 13 residues long. The CDR3 region has the DNA TGTGCCACCAGCAGAGATCAGAAGGGGGCCCTCCACTTT. As protein: CATSRDQKGALHF.

This chain connects TRBV5-1 to TRBJ1-1, with D possibly matching TRBD1 (6 bases). Germline CDR1 is SGHRS and CDR2 is YFSETQ. The CDR3 has 15 residues. V gave up 0 bases and J gave up 0 bases, with 9 bases separating them. CDR3 in DNA: TGCGCCAGCAGCTTGGTACAGGGTGTGAACACTGAAGCTTTCTTT. It yields the protein CASSLVQGVNTEAFF.

The chain uses TRBV19 and TRBJ2-7, with D possibly TRBD1 on 5 matching bases. This CDR3 comprises 13 residues. V lost 3 bases and J lost 5, with 11 bases in between. Germline CDR1 is LNHDA and CDR2 is SQIVND (reference sequence). The CDR3 DNA follows: TGTGCCAGTAGTATGGGGCAAACAAACGAGCAGTACTTC. Its translation: CASSMGQTNEQYF.

The chain is built from TRBV7-8 and TRBJ1-2; 7 nucleotides agree with TRBD1. CDR3 length: 14 amino acids. Germline CDR1 and CDR2: SGHVS and FQNEAQ. With 5 bases clipped from V and 1 base from J, the junction kept 4 bases outside the gene matches. The CDR3, as DNA: TGTGCCAGCAGCGCAAGACAGGGTAACTATGGCTACACCTTC. It encodes CASSARQGNYGYTF.

The J gene is TRBJ1-1, the V gene TRBV7-9, with D possibly matching TRBD1 (5 bases). The CDR3 is 15 residues long. CDR1 is SEHNR, CDR2 FQNEAQ, per germline (reference sequence). Between the trimmed V and J ends, which lost 1 base and 1 base, there was a span of 10 bases. DNA for the CDR3: TGTGCCAGCAGCTTAGGCGCGGGGGAGAACACTGAAGCTTTCTTT. Translated, it gives CASSLGAGENTEAFF.

The gene calls are TRBV14 and TRBJ2-7; D not resolved. Germline V CDR1 and CDR2: SGHDN, FVKESK. The CDR3 loop spans 13 amino acids. Trimming removed 0 bases from V and 9 bases from J, with 12 bases in between. DNA of the CDR3: TGTGCCAGCAGCCAAGATTGGTTAGGATGGCAGTACTTC. It is translated as CASSQDWLGWQYF.

The chain recombines TRBV5-1 with TRBJ2-1, with 8 bases identical to TRBD1. Germline V gene data show CDR1 as SGHRS and CDR2 as YFSETQ. The CDR3 extends over 15 amino acids. The trim removed 4 bases at V and 6 bases at J, leaving 9 bases unmatched. The CDR3 region has the DNA TGCGCCAGCAGCCACTGGGACAGGCCCGCCAATGAGCAGTTCTTC. It encodes CASSHWDRPANEQFF.

J is TRBJ1-4 and V is TRBV2; TRBD1 might be the D (5 bases). The ends were cut back, 4 bases at V and 0 bases at J, with 15 bases in the middle. Germline CDR1 is SNHLY and CDR2 is FYNNEI. This CDR3 contains 17 residues. In DNA form, the CDR3 reads TGTGCCAGCAGTGTGGGGGACCGGGTAGCAACTAATGAAAAACTGTTTTTT. Translated: CASSVGDRVATNEKLFF.

This clone was detected once. The V and J genes are TRBV6-5 and TRBJ2-7; D may be TRBD2 (6 bases). The CDR3 is 15 residues long. In germline, CDR1 is MNHEY, CDR2 SVGAGI. V lost 6 bases and J 7 bases, leaving 22 bases between the germline ends. CDR3 in DNA: TGTGCCAGCAGGCTATTTGAGGCCGGAGGAGGGGAGCAGTACTTC. Translated, it gives CASRLFEAGGGEQYF.

This clone was seen once. The CDR3 region has the DNA TGTGCCAGCAGCCTACCCACAGGGGAGGGAGAGACCCAGTACTTC. It translates to CASSLPTGEGETQYF. The rearrangement uses TRBV28 and TRBJ2-5; D might be TRBD1 or TRBD2, each matching 7 bases. Looked up from germline, CDR1 is MDHEN and CDR2 is SYDVKM. The CDR3 is 15 amino acids. The V and J ends lost 6 bases and 4 bases respectively, with 18 bases between them.

The V and J genes are TRBV7-9 and TRBJ2-5; 8 nucleotides line up with TRBD1. Germline CDR1 and CDR2: SEHNR and FQNEAQ (reference sequence). This CDR3 region has 15 residues. V lost 2 bases and J lost 1; bases outside the gene matches: 3. The CDR3 nucleotides are TGTGCCAGCAGCTTATCGACAGGGGTCCAAGAGACCCAGTACTTC. Residues: CASSLSTGVQETQYF.

The chain has TRBV3-1 (or the pseudogene TRBV3-2) and TRBJ1-4, with 7 bases that match TRBD1. J gave up 2 bases and V 3 bases, and 9 bases lay outside the gene matches. This CDR3 is 17 amino acids long. Germline V gives CDR1 LGHDT, CDR2 YNNKEL (reference sequence). The CDR3 DNA is TGTGCCAGCAGCCATTCCAGACAGGGCGGGACTAATGAAAAACTGTTTTTT. Its protein product is CASSHSRQGGTNEKLFF.

The chain links TRBV11-2 to TRBJ2-1, with TRBD2 matching 14 bases. The CDR3 has 16 amino acids. Unmatched junction bases numbered 7, after V lost 4 bases and J lost 8 bases. The germline V gene has CDR1 SGHAT and CDR2 FQNNGV. CDR3 amino acids: CASSSPGLAGAYEQFF. CDR3 nucleotides: TGTGCCAGCAGCTCGCCGGGACTAGCGGGAGCCTATGAGCAGTTCTTC.

The chain recombines TRBV11-2 with TRBJ2-1; 9 bases align to TRBD2. CDR3 length: 18 amino acids. Germline CDR1 and CDR2: SGHAT and FQNNGV. V was clipped by 4 bases and J by 6 bases; unmatched bases: 16. In DNA, the CDR3 is TGTGCCAGCAGCTCTACTTTAGCGGGAGCTAAGTACTTCAATGAGCAGTTCTTC. As protein: CASSSTLAGAKYFNEQFF.

This sequence joins TRBV6-1 and TRBJ1-2, with D possibly being TRBD1 (6 bases). Trimming pared 3 bases from V and 2 bases from J, leaving 16 bases between. This CDR3 has 16 amino acids. Germline V gives CDR1 MNHNS, CDR2 SASEGT. As DNA, the CDR3 is TGTGCCAGCAGTGAGTCGCGTGACAGGACCAACTATGGCTACACCTTC. Its translation: CASSESRDRTNYGYTF.

The chain links TRBV11-2 to TRBJ1-3; D is undetermined. This CDR3 contains 18 residues. Trimming took 0 bases from V and 0 from J, leaving 15 bases between them. Germline V gene sequence: CDR1 SGHAT, CDR2 FQNNGV. DNA of the CDR3: TGTGCCAGCAGCTTAGATCGCATAGTGGCTAGCTCTGGAAACACCATATATTTT. Protein: CASSLDRIVASSGNTIYF.

This clone was detected only once. The chain joins TRBV11-1 to TRBJ2-1; 11 nucleotides line up with TRBD2. The CDR3 contains 15 residues. Trimming took 0 bases from V and 8 from J; bases not matched to a gene: 3. Germline values: CDR1 SGHAT, CDR2 FQDESV (reference sequence). The CDR3 DNA follows: TGTGCCAGCAGCTTAGCACTAGCGGGAGATCATGAGCAGTTCTTC. It is translated as CASSLALAGDHEQFF.

The CDR3 spells CASRTQGAREWVGELFF. For the CDR3, the DNA is TGTGCCAGCAGAACACAGGGGGCGCGCGAGTGGGTCGGGGAGCTGTTTTTT. V and J are TRBV27 and TRBJ2-2; 9 bases match TRBD1. Germline CDR1 and CDR2: MNHEY and SMNVEV (reference sequence). J gave up 7 bases and V 6 bases, and 15 bases lay outside the gene matches. The CDR3 extends over 17 amino acids.